Listed below are T cell receptor beta chains from one sample, sequenced in a study of resident and recirculating memory T cells in vitiligo. Profiling relied on immunoSEQ multiplex PCR, and the TCRdb table lists in-frame clones only, not all of them. The table includes fewer than 80,000 clones, approximately 90% detected once. Source material: blood. The source is a male donor with vitiligo. Each CDR3 is given with its conserved first and last residue. Fields, in order: J gene, V gene, CDR3 length, CDR3 protein.

TRBJ1-3 | TRBV11-3 | 16 | CASSFAGTGDGNTIYF
TRBJ1-1 | TRBV4-2 | 16 | CASSQDQGQGYPEAFF
TRBJ2-1 | TRBV9 | 13 | CASSTSGGYEQFF
TRBJ1-2 | TRBV14 | 14 | CASSLSGGAVGYTF
TRBJ2-2 | TRBV9 | 15 | CASSVRPSGGGELFF
TRBJ2-3 | TRBV5-1 | 12 | CASSLDFRTQYF
TRBJ2-4 | TRBV18 | 14 | CASSNILAKNIQYF
TRBJ2-7 | TRBV28 | 14 | CASIRTGGNYEQYF
TRBJ1-2 | TRBV2 | 15 | CASSEQARRGDGYTF
TRBJ1-2 | TRBV4-3 | 14 | CASSQDPTDYGYTF
TRBJ2-6 | TRBV6-1 | 19 | CASSERRDRPISGANVLTF
TRBJ2-5 | TRBV7-9 | 14 | CASSPSGDQETQYF
TRBJ2-3 | TRBV7-2 | 13 | CASSPRKTDTQYF
TRBJ1-2 | TRBV5-5 | 12 | CASSFGAGGYTF
TRBJ1-1 | TRBV4-2 | 12 | CASSQATDEAFF
TRBJ1-2 | TRBV7-9 | 14 | CASISTGYRYGYTF
TRBJ1-6 | TRBV11-2 | 14 | CASSSRRADSPLHF
TRBJ2-7 | TRBV5-1 | 15 | CASSLELAGAYEQYF
TRBJ2-7 | TRBV28 | 17 | CASSQYGRSGQTYEQYF
TRBJ1-1 | TRBV5-1 | 12 | CASSPGGTEAFF
TRBJ2-2 | TRBV7-2 | 16 | CASRSGQGKGTGELFF
TRBJ1-1 | TRBV6-1 | 13 | CASSDGGHTEAFF
TRBJ2-3 | TRBV10-3 | 15 | CAISELAGDTDTQYF
TRBJ1-1 | TRBV7-8 | 15 | CASSVTGGGGTEAFF
TRBJ1-6 | TRBV7-9 | 15 | CASSLAGGGHSPLHF
TRBJ2-7 | TRBV27 | 13 | CASRSGNSYEQYF
TRBJ2-1 | TRBV29-1 | 15 | CSVGGGTVVKDEQFF
TRBJ1-2 | TRBV6-5 | 12 | CASSYSRDGYTF
TRBJ1-2 | TRBV29-1 | 15 | CSVGGAGGVNYGYTF
TRBJ1-2 | TRBV2 | 13 | CASSEGHRYGYTF
TRBJ2-1 | TRBV5-4 | 16 | CASSEGTSGGRGEQFF
TRBJ1-1 | TRBV15 | 17 | CATSREGRGGLGTEAFF
TRBJ1-6 | TRBV10-3 | 15 | CAIGPGTGSNSPLHF
TRBJ2-5 | TRBV7-9 | 14 | CASSSRDSQETQYF
TRBJ1-3 | TRBV5-6 | 16 | CATKKEGQSSGNTIYF
TRBJ1-1 | TRBV5-1 | 12 | CASSQGSTEAFF
TRBJ2-1 | TRBV9 | 13 | CASSVNPNNEQFF
TRBJ2-4 | TRBV7-3 | 15 | CASSSGQGGVNIQYF
TRBJ2-5 | TRBV2 | 15 | CASRAELAGGETQYF
TRBJ1-1 | TRBV27 | 13 | CASSLWLNTEAFF
TRBJ1-4 | TRBV19 | 15 | CASSIAGGEDEKLFF
TRBJ2-4 | TRBV7-2 | 14 | CASRTASGGDIQYF
TRBJ2-7 | TRBV28 | 15 | CASSSRTGVAYEQYF
TRBJ1-1 | TRBV5-1 | 15 | CASSSGQGVNTEAFF
TRBJ1-2 | TRBV28 | 17 | CASSYGTGGRVLYGYTF
TRBJ1-6 | TRBV4-1 | 17 | CASSQEGTGFLGSPLHF
TRBJ2-3 | TRBV11-2 | 17 | CASSLDRSGGAVDTQYF
TRBJ2-3 | TRBV5-1 | 16 | CASSLATSGAADTQYF
TRBJ2-7 | TRBV7-9 | 16 | CASSSPRQGRCYEQYF
TRBJ2-7 | TRBV7-2 | 15 | CASSPIAGGNYEQYF
TRBJ1-6 | TRBV14 | 15 | CASSLWTGPNSPLHF
TRBJ1-2 | TRBV7-9 | 16 | CASSLAGTGYLGGYTF
TRBJ1-1 | TRBV10-3 | 15 | CAISVRGIANTEAFF
TRBJ1-1 | TRBV5-1 | 15 | CASSQLTGIQTEAFF
TRBJ1-6 | TRBV7-2 | 15 | CASSGTLSYNSPLHF